This T cell receptor beta chain was sequenced for a study of identical twins. This clonotype was seen only a few times. Deletions cut 0 bases from V and 4 bases from J, with 13 bases between. There are 16 residues in the CDR3. Germline V gene data show CDR1 as LNHNV and CDR2 as YYDKDF (reference sequence). TCRdb processed the 5' RACE reads anew with MiXCR; each CDR3 protein has one entry. The sample has 200,000 to 250,000 distinct CDR3 sequences; over 5% are singletons. Another study also made use of these data, one on T cells expressing NK-cell markers.

This receptor was obtained from a young woman in good health. This chain joins TRBV15 and TRBJ2-1; perhaps TRBD2 as D (6 bases). The sequenced sample was CD8+ T cells sorted from blood. The CDR3 DNA reads as TGTGCCACCAGCAGAGAGTCGGTCCGGGGGTACAATGAGCAGTTCTTC. This sequence encodes CATSRESVRGYNEQFF.